The clone carrying this TCR beta chain has more than one count but fewer than ten. Its antigen is currently unknown. Germline and junction disagree at one end, which may indicate a read error. CDR1 is ENHRY and CDR2 is SYGVKD in the germline V gene. The CDR3 contains 16 residues. Samples each had at least 6 micrograms of total RNA extracted. Then a second PCR, running roughly 6 to 11 cycles, was carried out with a sample-barcoded 5' primer and a J-beta primer mix. A template-switch adaptor containing 12 random nucleotides labeled each cDNA molecule. TCRdb recomputed calls from the 5' RACE reads with MiXCR, one row per CDR3 protein. The sample has roughly 800,000 distinct CDR3 sequences; around 25% are singletons. This entry belongs to a study of blood T cells in healthy people across ages. Notes on the study in general: Diversity estimated from one million T cells was considered an underestimate.

This sample also appeared in a second study, on T cells of mothers and their children.

The J gene is TRBJ1-2, the V gene TRBV10-3; TRBD1 aligns across 9 bases. The sample taken for sequencing was blood. This TCR came from a boy younger than 18 in good health. The CDR3 DNA reads as TGTACCATCAGTGAGTCGAGAGAAAAGACAGGGGGGGGCTACACCTTC. This encodes CTISESREKTGGGYTF.